This T cell receptor beta chain was identified during a study of CD8 T cells in Susac syndrome. An amount of RNA that ranged from 0.5 to 1 ug was reverse transcribed with random hexamers. MiXCR, applied by TCRdb to the immunoSEQ multiplex PCR reads, yields one record per CDR3 protein. Among about 160,000 distinct CDR3 sequences listed, over 85% were seen once. Germline assignment: CDR1 ENHRY and CDR2 SYGVKD. The CDR3 totals 15 residues. Trimming stripped 2 bases from V and 3 bases from J, with 13 bases between. The authors sequenced TCR beta from blood CD8+ and CD4+ T cells. The sequencing input was CD4+ T cells from PBMCs. This clonotype was obtained from a human donor in good health. V and J are TRBV10-3 and TRBJ1-2; no clear D. The CDR3 coding sequence is TGTGCCATCAGTGAGCTGTCAGTCCAGGACTATGGCTACACCTTC. This translates into CAISELSVQDYGYTF.